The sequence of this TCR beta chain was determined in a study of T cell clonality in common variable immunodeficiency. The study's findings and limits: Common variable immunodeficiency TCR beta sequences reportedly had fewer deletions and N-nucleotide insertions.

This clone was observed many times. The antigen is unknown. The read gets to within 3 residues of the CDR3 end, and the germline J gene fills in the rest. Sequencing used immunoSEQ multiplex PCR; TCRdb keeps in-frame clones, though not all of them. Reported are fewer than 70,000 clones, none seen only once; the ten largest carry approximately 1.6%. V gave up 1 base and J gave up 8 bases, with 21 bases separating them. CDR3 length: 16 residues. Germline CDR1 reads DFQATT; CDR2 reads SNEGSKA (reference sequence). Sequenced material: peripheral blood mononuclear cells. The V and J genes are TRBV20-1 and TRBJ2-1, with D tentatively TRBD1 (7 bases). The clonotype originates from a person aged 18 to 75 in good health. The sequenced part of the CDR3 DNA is TGCAGTGCTAGAGGACAGGGAGGTCGATATAGGGATGAG. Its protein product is CSARGQGGRYRDE. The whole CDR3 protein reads CSARGQGGRYRDEQFF.